This T cell receptor beta chain was retrieved from a study of cytomegalovirus exposure and HLA in healthy donors. As to this clone: The target antigen is unknown.

The CDR3 contains 18 residues. Germline V gene data show CDR1 as MDHEN and CDR2 as SYDVKM. V gave up 0 bases and J gave up 1 base; unmatched junction bases: 9. The primer mix had 60 Vbeta and 13 Jbeta primers. Assay used: immunoSEQ multiplex PCR; TCRdb lists only in-frame clones, some missing. The table for this sample gives around 80,000 clones. Study results and caveats: Under in vitro conditions, a few CMV-associated chains were confirmed as specific for CMV antigens. Reportedly, TCR beta sequences accurately predicted HLA-A and HLA-B alleles in most subjects. Reportedly, cytomegalovirus status was diagnosed with high sensitivity and specificity.

The sequencing input was PBMCs. The chain combines TRBV28 with TRBJ1-3, with TRBD1 identical over 7 bases. This clonotype originated in a man aged 40-55 years in good health and CMV-seronegative. For the CDR3, the DNA is TGTGCCAGCAGTTTATGGGCGCGGACAGGAGATTCTGGAAACACCATATATTTT. Protein product: CASSLWARTGDSGNTIYF.